A selection of T cell receptor beta chains follows, all from one sample in a study of cytotoxic CD8 clonotypes in ibrutinib-treated CLL. Assay used: immunoSEQ multiplex PCR; TCRdb lists only in-frame clones, some missing. The table includes about 120,000 clones, approximately 58% detected once. The specimen comprised PBMCs, sampled after 24 months of ibrutinib treatment. The receptor set was obtained from a human donor with chronic lymphocytic leukemia. The CDR3 runs from the conserved cysteine through the conserved F or W. D genes are given only for firm matches. Clone size is not always given. Where it is, it says once, few, many or a class for expanded clones.

>TRBJ2-7|15|-|TRBV4-1|-
TGCGCCAGCAGCCAAGGGCAGGGCCCTTCCTACGAGCAGTACTTC
CASSQGQGPSYEQYF
>TRBJ2-7|15|-|TRBV2|TRBD2
TGTGCCACCTCAACGGGGGGAGGGATGAACTACGAGCAGTACTTC
CATSTGGGMNYEQYF
>TRBJ2-3|14|-|TRBV9|TRBD1
TGTGCCAGCAGGTGGGGACAGGACACAGATACGCAGTATTTT
CASRWGQDTDTQYF
>TRBJ1-1|12|-|TRBV5-1|-
TGCGCCAGCAGCTTGGGAGGGTATGAAGCTTTCTTT
CASSLGGYEAFF
>TRBJ1-6|16|few|TRBV11-1|-
TGTGCCAGCAGCTTTCGGACCGACTCGGGTAATTCACCCCTCCACTTT
CASSFRTDSGNSPLHF
>TRBJ2-7|16|-|TRBV28|TRBD1
TGTGCCAGCAGACTAGGGACAGGGCCAAGCTCCTACGAGCAGTACTTC
CASRLGTGPSSYEQYF
>TRBJ2-2|14|-|TRBV29-1|-
TGCAGCGTTGGGGCTCCGGGGAACACCGGGGAGCTGTTTTTT
CSVGAPGNTGELFF
>TRBJ1-4|14|-|TRBV9|TRBD1
TGTGCCAGCAGCGTCACAGGGGCTGATGAAAAACTGTTTTTT
CASSVTGADEKLFF
>TRBJ1-2|13|-|TRBV2|-
TGTGCCAGCAGGAGGGGCTCTCAGTATGGCTACACCTTC
CASRRGSQYGYTF
>TRBJ2-2|15|-|TRBV19|TRBD1
TGTGCCAGTAGTGTGGGACAGGTGGACACCGGGGAGCTGTTTTTT
CASSVGQVDTGELFF
>TRBJ1-2|15|few|TRBV7-2|TRBD1
TGTGCCAGCAGCTTAGCATCAGGACAGGCCTATGGCTACACCTTC
CASSLASGQAYGYTF
>TRBJ1-6|14|few|TRBV6-1|-
TGTGCCAGCAGTGAGAGGCAGGGGAATTCACCCCTCCACTTT
CASSERQGNSPLHF
>TRBJ1-1|13|once|TRBV6-6|-
TGTGCCAGCAGTTACAAGAGGAACACTGAAGCTTTCTTT
CASSYKRNTEAFF
>TRBJ1-2|15|many|TRBV5-5|-
TGTGCCAGCAGCTCACCAGCGGGGGTAGGGTATGGCTACACCTTC
CASSSPAGVGYGYTF
>TRBJ1-5|15|-|TRBV23-1|-
TGCGCCAGCAGTCAATCGTCCAGGGATAATCAGCCCCAGCATTTT
CASSQSSRDNQPQHF
>TRBJ1-1|17|-|TRBV9|-
TGTGCCAGCAGCGTAGAGAGGCGGACTTCTGTGAACACTGAAGCTTTCTTT
CASSVERRTSVNTEAFF
>TRBJ1-6|16|once|TRBV4-2|-
TGTGCCAGCAGCCACCTGGGAGATCTGAATAATTCACCCCTCCACTTT
CASSHLGDLNNSPLHF
>TRBJ2-2|13|-|TRBV25-1|-
TGTGCCAGCAGTGTCGAGAACACCGGGGAGCTGTTTTTT
CASSVENTGELFF
>TRBJ2-5|14|once|TRBV5-4|-
TGTGCCAGCAGCCCCGGGGTTAACCAAGAGACCCAGTACTTC
CASSPGVNQETQYF
>TRBJ1-6|14|few|TRBV2|-
TGTGCCAGCAACACGGGGGCCTTTAATTCACCCCTCCACTTT
CASNTGAFNSPLHF
>TRBJ2-7|15|-|TRBV5-4|-
TGTGCCAGCAGCGCGGGAACAGGCGGGTACTACGAGCAGTACTTC
CASSAGTGGYYEQYF
>TRBJ2-3|18|-|TRBV5-6|TRBD2
TGTGCCAGCAGCTTGGTAGCGGGGGGCCTATCTAGCACAGATACGCAGTATTTT
CASSLVAGGLSSTDTQYF
>TRBJ2-3|14|-|TRBV6-1|-
TGTGCCAGCCGTGCGGGGAACGGCACAGATACGCAGTATTTT
CASRAGNGTDTQYF